Sequencing of this TCR beta chain was carried out in a study of blood T cell repertoires in COVID-19. Using immunoSEQ multiplex PCR, the repertoire was profiled, and TCRdb retains in-frame clones only, with some absent. The sample comprises approximately 190,000 clones, around 83% of which are singletons, and approximately 23% rests with the top ten. All enrollees were roughly 18 to 90 years old and from under 25 US areas. CDR1 is SQVTM, CDR2 ANQGSEA, per germline. The CDR3 is made up of 11 amino acids. V was clipped by 5 bases and J by 4 bases, with 6 bases between them. This chain uses TRBV29-1 with TRBJ2-1; perhaps TRBD2 as D (5 bases). The TCR was taken from a woman aged 40 to 49 in a cohort exposed to, infected with or recovered from COVID-19 (not recorded which). Sequencing was done on a sample of PBMCs or T cells enriched from blood (not recorded which). This chain's CDR3 is CSVWRYNEQFF. Here the CDR3 DNA reads TGCAGCGTTTGGAGGTACAATGAGCAGTTCTTC.